Given below is one TCR beta chain in context. Its antigen is not identified. This specimen comes from a study of OX40 agonist ivuxolimab in advanced cancers. Study in general: Melanoma, hepatocellular carcinoma, head and neck or renal cell cancer occurred in dose-escalation patients. Prior therapy, whether anti-PD-1, anti-PD-L1 or anti-CTLA-4, was allowed, and roughly 40% had some. From roughly 20 to 85 years was the age range, with a mean of around 60 years, and over 70% were male.

This CDR3 spans 14 amino acids. Germline V lookup: CDR1 LGHNA, CDR2 YSLEER. With 0 bases removed from V and 6 bases from J, the gap between germline ends came to 10 bases. This table comes from immunoSEQ multiplex PCR, and its TCRdb copy is limited to in-frame clones, with some not included. The data contain 68,000 or so clones, about nine tenths of them singletons. Notes on the study in general: Expanded clones were, on average, more numerous among CD8+ T cells than CD4+.

The rearrangement joins TRBV4-3 to TRBJ2-3; a weak D match, TRBD1 (6 bases). This specimen consisted of CD4+ or CD8+ T cells sorted from blood, obtained in a trial of the OX40 agonist ivuxolimab. This sequence was found in an adult with an advanced solid tumor such as melanoma, head and neck, liver or kidney cancer. The CDR3 sequence is CASSQDTTGDTQYF. The CDR3 nucleotides are TGCGCCAGCAGCCAAGACACCACAGGGGATACGCAGTATTTT.